This TCR beta chain was recorded in a study of T cell responses to AZD1222 COVID-19 vaccine. Trimming removed 0 bases at V and 1 base at J, with 9 bases between. The CDR3 loop spans 15 amino acids. Germline-derived CDR1 and CDR2 are LGHNA and YSLEER. Some clones are missing from TCRdb's copy, which holds only in-frame ones; the method was immunoSEQ multiplex PCR. The sample includes approximately 91,000 clones, approximately 90% seen only once; the top ten take more than 25%. The sample here was peripheral blood, taken 28 days after the second AZD1222 dose. This clonotype was sampled from an adult who received the AZD1222 COVID-19 vaccine. The chain joins TRBV4-3 to TRBJ1-1; possibly TRBD1 for D (6 bases). The CDR3 is CASSQDVGANTEAFF. The CDR3 DNA follows: TGCGCCAGCAGCCAAGATGTGGGGGCGAACACTGAAGCTTTCTTT.